This TCR beta chain is from a study of blood T cell repertoires in COVID-19. CDR1 SQVTM and CDR2 ANQGSEA come from the germline V gene. V was clipped by 5 bases and J by 4 bases; unmatched bases: 9. There are 14 residues in the CDR3. Clones were read by immunoSEQ multiplex PCR, and TCRdb kept only the in-frame ones, dropping some. The data hold 50,000 to 60,000 clones, with approximately 83% observed a single time. The V call is TRBV29-1, the J call TRBJ1-2, with 8 bases that match TRBD1. This clonotype was sampled from a man in his forties with acute or convalescent COVID-19. Sequenced sample: peripheral blood. CDR3 residues: CSVQPLDRGYGYTF. The DNA for the CDR3 is TGCAGCGTTCAACCACTCGACAGGGGCTATGGCTACACCTTC.